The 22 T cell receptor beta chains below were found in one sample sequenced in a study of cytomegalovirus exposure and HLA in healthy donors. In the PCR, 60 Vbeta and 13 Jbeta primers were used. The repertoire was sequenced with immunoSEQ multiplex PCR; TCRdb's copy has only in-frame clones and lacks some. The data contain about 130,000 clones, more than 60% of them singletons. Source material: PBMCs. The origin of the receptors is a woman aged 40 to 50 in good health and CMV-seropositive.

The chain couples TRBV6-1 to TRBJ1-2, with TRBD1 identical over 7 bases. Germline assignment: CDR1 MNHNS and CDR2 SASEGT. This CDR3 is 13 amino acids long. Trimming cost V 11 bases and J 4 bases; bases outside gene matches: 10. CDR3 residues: CAGLGGATYGYTF. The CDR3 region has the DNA TGTGCCGGATTAGGGGGCGCTACCTATGGCTACACCTTC.

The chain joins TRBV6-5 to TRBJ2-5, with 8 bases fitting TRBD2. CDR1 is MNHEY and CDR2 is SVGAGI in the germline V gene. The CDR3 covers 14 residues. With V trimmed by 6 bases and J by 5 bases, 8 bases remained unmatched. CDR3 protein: CASSLDSGTETQYF. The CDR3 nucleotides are TGTGCCAGCAGCCTCGATAGCGGGACGGAGACCCAGTACTTC.

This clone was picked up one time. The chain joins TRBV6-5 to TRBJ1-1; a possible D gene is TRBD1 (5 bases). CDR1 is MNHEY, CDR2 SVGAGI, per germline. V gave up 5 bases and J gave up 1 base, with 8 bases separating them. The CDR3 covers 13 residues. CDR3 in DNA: TGTGCCAGCAGTAAAGGACAGAACACTGAAGCTTTCTTT. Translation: CASSKGQNTEAFF.

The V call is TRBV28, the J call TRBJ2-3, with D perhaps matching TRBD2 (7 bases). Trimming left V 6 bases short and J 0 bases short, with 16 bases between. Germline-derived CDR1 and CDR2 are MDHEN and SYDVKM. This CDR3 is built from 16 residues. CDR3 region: CASRRGGVPSTDTQYF. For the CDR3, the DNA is TGTGCCAGCAGGAGAGGGGGGGTCCCTAGCACAGATACGCAGTATTTT.

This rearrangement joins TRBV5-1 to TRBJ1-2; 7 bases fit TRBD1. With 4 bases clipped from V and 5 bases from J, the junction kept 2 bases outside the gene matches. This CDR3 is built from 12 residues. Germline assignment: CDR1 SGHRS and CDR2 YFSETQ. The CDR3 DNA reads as TGCGCCAGCAGCGCGACAGGGTATGGCTACACCTTC. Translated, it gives CASSATGYGYTF.

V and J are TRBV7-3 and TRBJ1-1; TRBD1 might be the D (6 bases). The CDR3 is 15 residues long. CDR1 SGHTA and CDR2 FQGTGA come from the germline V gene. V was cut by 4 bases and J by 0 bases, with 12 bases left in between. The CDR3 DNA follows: TGTGCCAGCAGCTCAGGGGAGGGCATGAACACTGAAGCTTTCTTT. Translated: CASSSGEGMNTEAFF.

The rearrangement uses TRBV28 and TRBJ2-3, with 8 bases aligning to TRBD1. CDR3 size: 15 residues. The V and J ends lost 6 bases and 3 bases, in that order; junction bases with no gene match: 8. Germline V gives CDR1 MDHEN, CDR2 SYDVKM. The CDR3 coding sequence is TGTGCCAGCAGACCCGGGACAGGTAGAACAGATACGCAGTATTTT. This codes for CASRPGTGRTDTQYF.

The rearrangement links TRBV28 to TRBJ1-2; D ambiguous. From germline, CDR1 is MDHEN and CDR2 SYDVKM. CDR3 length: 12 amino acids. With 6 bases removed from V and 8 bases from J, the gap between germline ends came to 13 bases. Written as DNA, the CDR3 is TGTGCCAGCAGCACTACGCGGATGGGCTACACCTTC. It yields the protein CASSTTRMGYTF.

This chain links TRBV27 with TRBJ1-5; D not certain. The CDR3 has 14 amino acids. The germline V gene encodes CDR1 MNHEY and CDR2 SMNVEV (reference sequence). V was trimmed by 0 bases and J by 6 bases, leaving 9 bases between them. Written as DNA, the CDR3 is TGTGCCAGCAGTTTATCGTTTTCCAGTCAGCCCCAGCATTTT. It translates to CASSLSFSSQPQHF.

CDR3 in amino acids: CASSPGTGGNSPLHF. The CDR3 nucleotides read TGTGCCAGCAGTCCTGGGACAGGGGGGAATTCACCCCTCCACTTT. V and J are TRBV27 and TRBJ1-6; TRBD1 agrees at 11 bases. There are 15 residues in the CDR3. V was clipped by 5 bases and J by 7 bases; unmatched bases: 4. Germline-derived CDR1 and CDR2 are MNHEY and SMNVEV (reference sequence).

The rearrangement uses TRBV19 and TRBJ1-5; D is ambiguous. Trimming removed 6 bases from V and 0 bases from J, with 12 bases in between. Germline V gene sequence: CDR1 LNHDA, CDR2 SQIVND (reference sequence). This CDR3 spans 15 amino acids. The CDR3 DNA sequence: TGTGCCAGTAGCCGGTGGGGAGGTAGCAATCAGCCCCAGCATTTT. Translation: CASSRWGGSNQPQHF.

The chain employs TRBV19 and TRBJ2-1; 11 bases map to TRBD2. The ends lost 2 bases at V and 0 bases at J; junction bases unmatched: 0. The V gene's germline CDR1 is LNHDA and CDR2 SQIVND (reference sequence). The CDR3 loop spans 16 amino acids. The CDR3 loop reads CASSILAGGSYNEQFF. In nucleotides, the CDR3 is TGTGCCAGTAGTATACTAGCGGGAGGCTCCTACAATGAGCAGTTCTTC. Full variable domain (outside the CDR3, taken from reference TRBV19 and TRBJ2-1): DGGITQSPKYLFRKEGQNVTLSCEQNLNHDAMYWYRQDPGQGLRLIYYSQIVNDFQKGDIAEGYSVSREKKESFPLTVTSAQKNPTAFYLCASSILAGGSYNEQFFGPGTRLTVL.

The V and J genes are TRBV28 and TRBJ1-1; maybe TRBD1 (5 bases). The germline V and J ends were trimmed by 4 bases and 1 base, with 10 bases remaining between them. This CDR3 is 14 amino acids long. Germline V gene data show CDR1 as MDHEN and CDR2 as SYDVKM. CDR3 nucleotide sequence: TGTGCCAGCAGTTCGGGGGGGAAGAACACTGAAGCTTTCTTT. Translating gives CASSSGGKNTEAFF.

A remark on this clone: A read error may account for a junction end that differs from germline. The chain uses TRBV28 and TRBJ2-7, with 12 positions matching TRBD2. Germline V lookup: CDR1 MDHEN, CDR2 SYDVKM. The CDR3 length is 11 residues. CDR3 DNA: TGTGCCAGCAGCGCTAGCGGGAGGGTTGGTTTC. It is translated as CASSASGRVGF. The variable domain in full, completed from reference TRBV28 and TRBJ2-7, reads DVKVTQSSRYLVKRTGEKVFLECVQDMDHENMFWYRQDPGLGLRLIYFSYDVKMKEKGDIPEGYSVSREKKERFSLILESASTNQTSMYLCASSASGRVGFGPGTRLTVT.

This CDR3 reads CASSPTMGRVDTGELFF. DNA for the CDR3: TGTGCCAGCAGCCCCACCATGGGGAGGGTGGACACCGGGGAGCTGTTTTTT. This chain connects TRBV7-2 to TRBJ2-2, with 7 bases that match TRBD2. This CDR3 contains 17 residues. Looked up from germline, CDR1 is SGHTA and CDR2 is FQGNSA. V was clipped by 5 bases and J by 3 bases; unmatched bases: 12.

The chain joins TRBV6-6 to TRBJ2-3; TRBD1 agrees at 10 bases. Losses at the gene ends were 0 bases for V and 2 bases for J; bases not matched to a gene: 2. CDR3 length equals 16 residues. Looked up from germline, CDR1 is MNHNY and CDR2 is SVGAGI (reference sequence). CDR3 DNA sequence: TGTGCCAGCAGTTACTCGGGGACAGGGGCCACAGATACGCAGTATTTT. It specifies CASSYSGTGATDTQYF.

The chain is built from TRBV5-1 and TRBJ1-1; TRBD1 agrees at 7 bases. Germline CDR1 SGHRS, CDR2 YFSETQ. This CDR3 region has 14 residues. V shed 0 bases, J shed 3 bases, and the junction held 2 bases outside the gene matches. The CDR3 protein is CASSLGGTDTEAFF. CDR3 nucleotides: TGCGCCAGCAGCTTGGGCGGGACAGACACTGAAGCTTTCTTT.

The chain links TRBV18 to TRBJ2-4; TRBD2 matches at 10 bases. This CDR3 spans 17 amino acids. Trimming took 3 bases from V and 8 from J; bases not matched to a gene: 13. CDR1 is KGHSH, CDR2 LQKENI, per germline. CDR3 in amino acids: CASSPGLAIRRQDIQYF. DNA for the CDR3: TGTGCCAGCTCACCGGGACTAGCGATCCGCCGTCAGGACATTCAGTACTTC.

The CDR3 nucleotides read TGTGCCAGCAGTGGGACAGGGCTTGGAGCTTTCTTT. Its translation is CASSGTGLGAFF. The chain has TRBV28 and TRBJ1-1; 9 positions match TRBD1. Germline V gives CDR1 MDHEN, CDR2 SYDVKM. Trimming took 5 bases from V and 10 from J; bases not matched to a gene: 5. CDR3 length equals 12 residues.

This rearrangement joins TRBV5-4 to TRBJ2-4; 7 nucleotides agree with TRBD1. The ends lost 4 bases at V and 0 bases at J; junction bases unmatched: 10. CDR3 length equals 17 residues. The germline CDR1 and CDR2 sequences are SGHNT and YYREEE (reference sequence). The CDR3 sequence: CASSGPQGTLAKNIQYF. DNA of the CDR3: TGTGCCAGCAGCGGACCACAGGGGACCCTAGCCAAAAACATTCAGTACTTC.

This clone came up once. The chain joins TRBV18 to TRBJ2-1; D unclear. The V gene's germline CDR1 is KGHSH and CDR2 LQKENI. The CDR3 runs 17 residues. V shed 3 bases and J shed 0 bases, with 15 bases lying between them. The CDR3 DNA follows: TGTGCCAGCTCACCCAACCCGGGTCCCAGCTCCTACAATGAGCAGTTCTTC. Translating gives CASSPNPGPSSYNEQFF.

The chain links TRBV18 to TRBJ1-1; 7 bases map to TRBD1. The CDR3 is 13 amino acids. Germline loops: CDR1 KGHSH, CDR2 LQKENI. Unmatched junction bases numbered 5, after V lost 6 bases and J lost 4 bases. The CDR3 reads CASSFSGGTEAFF. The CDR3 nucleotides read TGTGCCAGCTCGTTTTCAGGGGGCACTGAAGCTTTCTTT.